This T cell receptor (beta chain) was sequenced in a study of T cell clonality in common variable immunodeficiency. Comments on this clone: The CDR3 end falls 3 residues outside the read, so it is completed with the germline J gene.

The data were produced by immunoSEQ multiplex PCR, yet TCRdb's version contains in-frame clones alone and is incomplete. The profile covers fewer than 65,000 clones, none occurring a single time. V was clipped by 3 bases and J by 1 base; unmatched bases: 6. This CDR3 has 16 amino acids. CDR1 is WSHSY and CDR2 is SAAADI in the germline V gene. The clonotype comes from a person between 18 and 70 years old in good health. The sequenced sample was peripheral blood mononuclear cells. The J gene is TRBJ2-5, the V gene TRBV10-2, with TRBD2 matching over 9 bases. The sequenced part of the CDR3 DNA is TGCGCCAGCAGTGAAAAGCGGGGGGCCGTCCAAGAGACC. Protein sequence: CASSEKRGAVQET. The whole CDR3 is CASSEKRGAVQETQYF.